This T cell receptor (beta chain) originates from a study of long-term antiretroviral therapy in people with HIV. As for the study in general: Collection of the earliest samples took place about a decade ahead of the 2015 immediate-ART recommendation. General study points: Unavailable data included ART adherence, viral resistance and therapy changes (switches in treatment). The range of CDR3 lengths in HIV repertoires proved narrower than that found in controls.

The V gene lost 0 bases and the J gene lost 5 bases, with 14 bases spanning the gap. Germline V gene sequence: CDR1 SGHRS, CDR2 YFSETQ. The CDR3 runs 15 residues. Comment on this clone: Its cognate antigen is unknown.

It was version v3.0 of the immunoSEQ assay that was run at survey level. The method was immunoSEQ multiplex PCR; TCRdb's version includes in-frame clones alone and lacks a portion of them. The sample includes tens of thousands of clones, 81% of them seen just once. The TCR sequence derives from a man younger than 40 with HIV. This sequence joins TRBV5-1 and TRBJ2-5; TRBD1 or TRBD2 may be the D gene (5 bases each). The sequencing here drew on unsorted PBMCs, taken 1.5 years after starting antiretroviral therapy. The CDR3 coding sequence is TGCGCCAGCAGCTTGGCTGGGACGACCCGGGAGACCCAGTACTTC. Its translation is CASSLAGTTRETQYF.